The clone carrying this T cell receptor (beta chain) showed up many times. The antigen is undetermined. The data stem from a study of early T cells in non-severe SARS-CoV-2 infection. The overall study: Sequencing was performed on bulk RNA from unsorted whole blood, leaving chains unpaired. Study-level points and caveats: Lookups in VDJdb leaned toward anti-spike CD8 responses and missed private and CD4 specificities.

The CDR3 spans 15 residues. Trimming took 6 bases from V and 5 from J; bases not matched to a gene: 12. Unique molecular identifiers were attached to individual cDNA molecules. A single record per CDR3 protein comes from TCRdb applying MiXCR to the 5' RACE reads. The table includes 70,000 to 95,000 distinct CDR3 sequences, more than 9% detected once. The rearrangement joins TRBV12-3 or TRBV12-4 to TRBJ1-1, with 7 bases that match TRBD1. The sequenced sample was whole blood. This TCR came from an adult who was a healthcare worker with PCR-confirmed SARS-CoV-2 infection or an uninfected control (not recorded which). The DNA for the CDR3 is TGTGCCAGCAGGATGCTACCTACAGGGGCTACTGAAGCTTTCTTT. It is translated as CASRMLPTGATEAFF.